The present entry profiles one T cell receptor (beta chain) with its context. These data originate in a study of blood T cell repertoires in COVID-19. About the research overall: T cells, B-cell-depleted T cells, or PBMCs supplied cDNA or gDNA.

Source study methods: Reference gene primer amplification gave nucleated cell count estimates. Assay: immunoSEQ multiplex PCR; the TCRdb copy retains only in-frame clones and omits some. That table supplies the V and J calls and clone size; D and trimming were determined from the DNA. Of more than 400,000 clones in the sample, 70% to 90% were seen once. The source is a human donor in a cohort sampled during active COVID-19. Material for sequencing was peripheral blood.

DNA of the CDR3: TGTGCCAGCAGTGACCGGGGACAGGGGGCGCTTGGCTACACCTTC. It translates to CASSDRGQGALGYTF. The V gene is TRBV11-2, the J gene TRBJ1-2; TRBD1 agrees at 12 bases. J was trimmed by 7 bases and V by 6 bases; bases with no gene match: 9. The CDR3 is 15 residues long. Germline CDR1 reads SGHAT; CDR2 reads FQNNGV.